This entry features one TCR beta chain sequence. What this receptor recognizes is not known. The sample holds no much larger clone one base away, and base qualities are not on file. These data originate in a study of blood T cell repertoires in COVID-19 (TCRdb year 2020). Regarding the study in general: Samples from collaborators originated in the United States, Italy and Spain and spanned both the acute and convalescent phases of COVID-19. Subjects who had been exposed to COVID-19, were actively infected with it, or had recovered from it provided the deeply sampled blood TCRbeta repertoires that made up the dataset. The prospective study material was composed of cDNA or gDNA derived from T cells, B-cell-depleted T cells, or PBMCs. The samples were drawn from the first 160 participants of the ongoing ImmuneRACE study and from over 950 subjects provided by 6 global collaborators. Where available, HLA class I and class II types were taken from metadata supplied by the sample provider and were not determined by assay-based typing. Sample metadata almost always included a de-identified subject ID, COVID-19 status, age in years and sex. A freely available public database, intended as a resource for researchers studying the immune response to SARS-CoV-2, is where the repertoires were released. General study outcomes and caveats: The quantity of clinical and demographic metadata differed by source and by participant and was supplied without curation.

A second Seattle source provided samples from volunteer blood donors who had recovered from COVID-19. Collaborating institutions collected whole blood in K2EDTA tubes following their own protocols. For TCRbeta analysis, collaborators shipped samples as frozen whole blood, isolated PBMCs, or DNA extracted from either of those sample types. The immunoSEQ Assay, a bias-controlled multiplex PCR, was used to amplify TCRbeta CDR3 regions from genomic DNA. The paper's data handling went like this. The number of nucleated cells in each sample was estimated from the amplification of reference gene primers within the assay. To quantify the absolute abundance of each unique TCRbeta CDR3 rearrangement, sequence reads were collapsed and filtered. Productive Simpson clonality was computed per sample as the square root of Simpson's diversity index over productive rearrangements. What TCRdb holds here is the immuneACCESS table cut down to in-frame rearrangements. Part of the clones is not present; checked against another copy, under half of the missing clones reflect an unresolved V gene, and the others are unexplained. D and trimming come from the DNA, and the V and J calls and clone size come from that table. The sample table holds some 250,000 clones, of which 70% to 90% were seen once. The ten largest clones capture 0.99% of the sample.

Sequences LNHDA (CDR1) and SQIVND (CDR2) are obtained from the germline V gene (reference sequence). V lost 7 bases and J lost 7 bases, and the count of bases not matched to a germline gene is 7. Counted from cysteine to phenylalanine, this CDR3 has 15 amino acids. The sequence is cut down to CDR3 DNA, 45 bases in frame from base 1. The sequence links TRBV19 to TRBJ2-3; 14 middle bases align to TRBD2. This clonotype was sampled from a middle-aged woman who had recovered from COVID-19. Sequencing was carried out using peripheral blood. The CDR3 reads CASTPGLAGGHTQYF. Here is the DNA: TGTGCCAGTACCCCCGGACTAGCGGGAGGCCATACGCAGTATTTT.